A single sample gave rise to the 9 T cell receptor beta chains below, sequenced in a study of T-cell reconstitution after alpha-beta-depleted transplantation in children (dated by TCRdb to the mid-2010s). The method behind the library was PCR. The sample was run on an Illumina HiSeq 2500. TCR library preparation used molecular barcoding, with unique molecular identifiers applied to normalize quantification of the TCRbeta repertoire. TCRdb applied fastp at Q25 and MiXCR to the public reads, then kept only in-frame beta chains. Each CDR3 protein appears once, grouped with its most common genes and DNA. The sample yields 200,000 to 250,000 distinct CDR3 sequences; approximately 9.5% were counted once. The top ten clones comprise 5.5% to 8% of the sample. The sample was PBMCs from the stem cell graft donor, taken from the stem cell graft. These receptors were taken from a human donor who donated a stem cell graft to a child with acute lymphoblastic leukemia.

The CDR3 DNA follows: TGTGCCACCAGTGGGGGAAGTGAAGCTTTCTTT. Residues: CATSGGSEAFF. The chain recombines TRBV24-1 with TRBJ1-1, with D uncertain. V lost 5 bases, J lost 7 bases, and 7 bases lay in between. Germline CDR1 is KGHDR and CDR2 is SFDVKD. CDR3 length: 11 residues.

The CDR3 DNA reads as TGCAGTGCTAGACGGGGTGCACAGCCCCAGCATTTT. Translated: CSARRGAQPQHF. The V call is TRBV20-1, the J call TRBJ1-5; D is unresolved. The V gene lost 2 bases and the J gene lost 7 bases, with 9 bases spanning the gap. The germline gives CDR1 DFQATT, CDR2 SNEGSKA (reference sequence). The CDR3 is 12 residues long.

The chain has TRBV29-1 and TRBJ1-1, with unresolved D. Germline values: CDR1 SQVTM, CDR2 ANQGSEA. The V end lost 6 bases, the J end lost 11 bases, and 13 bases lay between the germline ends. The CDR3 is 10 amino acids. The DNA of the CDR3 is TGCAGCGTCGTGTCGGGTGCCGCTTTCTTT. This encodes CSVVSGAAFF.

This clonotype was seen many times. V and J are TRBV12-3 or TRBV12-4 and TRBJ2-5, with 7 positions matching TRBD2. With V trimmed by 4 bases and J by 5 bases, 4 bases remained unmatched. The CDR3 loop spans 13 amino acids. The CDR3 sequence is CASSWGGVETQYF. The CDR3 DNA sequence: TGTGCCAGCAGTTGGGGGGGGGTTGAGACCCAGTACTTC.

This clonotype showed up just a few times. The CDR3 DNA sequence: TGTGCCAGCAGTTTAGAGGACAGGGGGGCCACTGAAGCTTTCTTT. It yields the protein CASSLEDRGATEAFF. The chain links TRBV12-3 or TRBV12-4 to TRBJ1-1; 10 bases agree with TRBD1. J was trimmed by 4 bases and V by 1 base; bases with no gene match: 3. The CDR3 has 15 amino acids.

This clonotype was seen at least ten times. The chain carries TRBV29-1 and TRBJ1-2; 7 nucleotides align to TRBD1. The germline V gene has CDR1 SQVTM and CDR2 ANQGSEA. J was trimmed by 5 bases and V by 3 bases; bases with no gene match: 18. The CDR3 sequence is 17 residues long. The CDR3 sequence is CSVELLLLAGGRYGYTF. The CDR3 region has the DNA TGCAGCGTTGAGTTGTTACTATTGGCAGGGGGTCGGTATGGCTACACCTTC.

This clonotype was recorded a few times. J is TRBJ1-6 and V is TRBV27, with D tentatively TRBD1 (6 bases). The ends were cut back, 4 bases at V and 9 bases at J, with 16 bases in the middle. The CDR3 loop spans 15 amino acids. Germline CDR1 is MNHEY and CDR2 is SMNVEV (reference sequence). Here the CDR3 reads CASSSGPRGGSPLHF. CDR3 nucleotide sequence: TGTGCCAGCAGTTCGGGTCCCAGGGGCGGTTCACCCCTCCACTTT.

CDR3 protein: CSVEAHGGYTF. As DNA, the CDR3 is TGCAGCGTTGAGGCCCATGGGGGCTACACCTTC. The chain combines TRBV29-1 with TRBJ1-2; D gene unclear. This CDR3 region has 11 residues. V was clipped by 3 bases and J by 8 bases, with 10 bases between them. Germline lookup yields CDR1 SQVTM and CDR2 ANQGSEA.

This rearrangement joins TRBV19 to TRBJ2-1; D could derive from TRBD1 or TRBD2 (5 bases each). Trimming took off 7 bases at V and 5 bases at J, with 12 bases between the two ends. The CDR3 loop spans 13 amino acids. CDR1 and CDR2 (germline): LNHDA, SQIVND (reference sequence). For the CDR3, the DNA is TGTGCCAGTACGGGGCAGGGCAACAATGAGCAGTTCTTC. Translation gives CASTGQGNNEQFF.